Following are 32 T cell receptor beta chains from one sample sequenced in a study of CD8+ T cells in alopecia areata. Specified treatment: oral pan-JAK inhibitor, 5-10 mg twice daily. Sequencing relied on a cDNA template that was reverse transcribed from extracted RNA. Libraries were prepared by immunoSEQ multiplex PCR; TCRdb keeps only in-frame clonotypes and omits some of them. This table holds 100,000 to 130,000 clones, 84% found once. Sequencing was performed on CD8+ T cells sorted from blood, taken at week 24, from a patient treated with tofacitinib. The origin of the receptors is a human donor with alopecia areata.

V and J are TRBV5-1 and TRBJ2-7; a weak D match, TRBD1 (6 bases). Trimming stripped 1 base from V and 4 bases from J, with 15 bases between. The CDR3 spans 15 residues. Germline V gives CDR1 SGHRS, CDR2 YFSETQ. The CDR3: CASSLPRMGAYEQYF. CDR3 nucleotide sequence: TGCGCCAGCAGCTTGCCCCGAATGGGGGCATACGAGCAGTACTTC. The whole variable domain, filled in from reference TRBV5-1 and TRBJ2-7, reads KAGVTQTPRYLIKTRGQQVTLSCSPISGHRSVSWYQQTPGQGLQFLFEYFSETQRNKGNFPGRFSGRQFSNSRSEMNVSTLELGDSALYLCASSLPRMGAYEQYFGPGTRLTVT.

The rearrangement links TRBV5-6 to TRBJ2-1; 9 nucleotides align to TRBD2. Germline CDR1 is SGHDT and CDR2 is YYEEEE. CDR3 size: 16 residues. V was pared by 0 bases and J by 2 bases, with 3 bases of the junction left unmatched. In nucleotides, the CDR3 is TGTGCCAGCAGCTTGGGTAGCGGGGGCCCCTACAATGAGCAGTTCTTC. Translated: CASSLGSGGPYNEQFF.

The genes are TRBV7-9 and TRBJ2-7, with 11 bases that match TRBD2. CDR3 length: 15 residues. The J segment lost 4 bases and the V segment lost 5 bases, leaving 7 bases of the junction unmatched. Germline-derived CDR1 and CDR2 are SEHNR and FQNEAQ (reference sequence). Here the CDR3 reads CASSQTSGVNYEQYF. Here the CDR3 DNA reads TGTGCCAGCAGCCAGACTAGCGGGGTGAATTACGAGCAGTACTTC.

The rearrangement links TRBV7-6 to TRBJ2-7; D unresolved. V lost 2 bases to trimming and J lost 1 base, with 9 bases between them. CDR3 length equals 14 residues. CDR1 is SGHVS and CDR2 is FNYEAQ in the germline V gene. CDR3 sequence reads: CASSLRTDSYEQYF. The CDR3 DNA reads TGTGCCAGCAGCTTACGGACCGATTCCTACGAGCAGTACTTC.

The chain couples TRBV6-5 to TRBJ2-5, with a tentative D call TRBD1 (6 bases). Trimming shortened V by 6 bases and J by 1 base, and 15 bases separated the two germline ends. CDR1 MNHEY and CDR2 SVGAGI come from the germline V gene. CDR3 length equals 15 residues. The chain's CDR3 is CASRPLLDSQETQYF. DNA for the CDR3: TGTGCCAGCAGACCTCTCCTGGACAGCCAAGAGACCCAGTACTTC.

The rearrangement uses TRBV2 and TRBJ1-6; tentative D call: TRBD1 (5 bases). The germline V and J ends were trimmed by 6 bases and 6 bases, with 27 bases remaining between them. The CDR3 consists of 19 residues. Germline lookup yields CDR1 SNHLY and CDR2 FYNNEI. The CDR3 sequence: CASSEPGTQRTPLNSPLHF. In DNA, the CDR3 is TGTGCCAGCAGCGAACCCGGGACTCAAAGGACCCCCCTTAATTCACCCCTCCACTTT.

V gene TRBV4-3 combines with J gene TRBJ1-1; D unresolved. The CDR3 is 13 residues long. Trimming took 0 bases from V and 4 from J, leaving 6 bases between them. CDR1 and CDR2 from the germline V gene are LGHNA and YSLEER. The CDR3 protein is CASSQEMSTEAFF. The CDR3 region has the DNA TGCGCCAGCAGCCAAGAAATGAGCACTGAAGCTTTCTTT.

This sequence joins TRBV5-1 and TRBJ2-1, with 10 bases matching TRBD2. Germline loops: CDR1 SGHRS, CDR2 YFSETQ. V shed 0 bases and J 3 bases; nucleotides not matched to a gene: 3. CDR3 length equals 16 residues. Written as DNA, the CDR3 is TGCGCCAGCAGCTTGGCGGCTAGCGGGGGCTACAATGAGCAGTTCTTC. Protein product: CASSLAASGGYNEQFF. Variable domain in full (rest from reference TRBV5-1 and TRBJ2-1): KAGVTQTPRYLIKTRGQQVTLSCSPISGHRSVSWYQQTPGQGLQFLFEYFSETQRNKGNFPGRFSGRQFSNSRSEMNVSTLELGDSALYLCASSLAASGGYNEQFFGPGTRLTVL.

In DNA, the CDR3 is TGTGCCAGCAGCTTGCCCCAGCGGGAATCAAACAATGAGCAGTTCTTC. This codes for CASSLPQRESNNEQFF. The rearrangement links TRBV5-6 to TRBJ2-1, with 7 bases lining up with TRBD2. CDR1 is SGHDT, CDR2 YYEEEE, per germline. With 1 base clipped from V and 5 bases from J, the junction kept 9 bases outside the gene matches. This CDR3 region has 16 residues.

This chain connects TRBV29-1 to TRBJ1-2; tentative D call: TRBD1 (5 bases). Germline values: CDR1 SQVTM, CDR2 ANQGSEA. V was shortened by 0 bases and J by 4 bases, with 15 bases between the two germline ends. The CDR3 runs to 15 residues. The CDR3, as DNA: TGCAGCGTTGAAGATCCGGGGGTGCCATCCTATGGCTACACCTTC. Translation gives CSVEDPGVPSYGYTF.

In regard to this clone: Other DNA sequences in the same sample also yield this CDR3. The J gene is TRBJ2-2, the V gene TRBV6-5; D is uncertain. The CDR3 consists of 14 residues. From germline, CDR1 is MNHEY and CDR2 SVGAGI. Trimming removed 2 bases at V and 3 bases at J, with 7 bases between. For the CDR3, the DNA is TGTGCCAGCAGTTACCTGGCCGACACCGGGGAGCTGTTTTTT. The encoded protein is CASSYLADTGELFF.

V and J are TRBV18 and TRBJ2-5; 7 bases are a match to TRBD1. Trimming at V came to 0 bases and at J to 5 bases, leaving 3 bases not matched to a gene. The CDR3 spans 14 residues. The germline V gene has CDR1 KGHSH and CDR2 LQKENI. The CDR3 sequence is CASSPPGGEETQYF. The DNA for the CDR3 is TGTGCCAGCTCACCACCAGGGGGCGAGGAGACCCAGTACTTC.

Written as DNA, the CDR3 is TGTGCCAGCAAGTACACCTCCTACGAGCAGTACTTC. Translation gives CASKYTSYEQYF. This chain joins TRBV2 and TRBJ2-7; D gene uncertain. The germline V gene has CDR1 SNHLY and CDR2 FYNNEI. The CDR3 is 12 residues long. V was shortened by 7 bases and J by 0 bases, with 7 bases between the two germline ends.

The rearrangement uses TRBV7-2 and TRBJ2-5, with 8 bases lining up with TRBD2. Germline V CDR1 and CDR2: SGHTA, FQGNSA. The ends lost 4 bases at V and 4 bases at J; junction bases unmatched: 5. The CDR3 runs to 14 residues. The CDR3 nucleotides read TGTGCCAGCAGCTCCGGACTAGCCCGAGAGACCCAGTACTTC. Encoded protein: CASSSGLARETQYF.

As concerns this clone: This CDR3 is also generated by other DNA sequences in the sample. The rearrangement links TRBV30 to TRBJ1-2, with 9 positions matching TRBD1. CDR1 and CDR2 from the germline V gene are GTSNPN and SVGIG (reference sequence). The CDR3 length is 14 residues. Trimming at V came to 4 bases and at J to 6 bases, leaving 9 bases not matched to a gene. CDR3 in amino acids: CAWIPLNRGHGYTF. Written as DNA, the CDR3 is TGTGCCTGGATCCCTCTGAACAGGGGGCATGGCTACACCTTC.

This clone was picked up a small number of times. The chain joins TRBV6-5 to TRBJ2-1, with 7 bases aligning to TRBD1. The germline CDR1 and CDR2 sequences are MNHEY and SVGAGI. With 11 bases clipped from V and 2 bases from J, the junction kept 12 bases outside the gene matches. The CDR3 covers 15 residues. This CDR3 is CAAHTGQNPYNEQFF. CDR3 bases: TGTGCCGCTCATACGGGACAGAATCCCTACAATGAGCAGTTCTTC.

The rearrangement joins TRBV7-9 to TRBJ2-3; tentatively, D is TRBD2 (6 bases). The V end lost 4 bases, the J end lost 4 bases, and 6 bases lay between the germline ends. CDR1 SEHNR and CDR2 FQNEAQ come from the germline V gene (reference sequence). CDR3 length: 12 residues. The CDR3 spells CASSSGADTQYF. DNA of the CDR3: TGTGCCAGCAGCTCGGGGGCAGATACGCAGTATTTT.

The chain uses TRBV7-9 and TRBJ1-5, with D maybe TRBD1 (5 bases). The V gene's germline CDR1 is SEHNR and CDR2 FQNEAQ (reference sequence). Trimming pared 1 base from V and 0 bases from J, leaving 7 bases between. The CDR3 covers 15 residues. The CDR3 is CASSLEGNSNQPQHF. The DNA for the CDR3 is TGTGCCAGCAGCTTAGAGGGGAATAGCAATCAGCCCCAGCATTTT.

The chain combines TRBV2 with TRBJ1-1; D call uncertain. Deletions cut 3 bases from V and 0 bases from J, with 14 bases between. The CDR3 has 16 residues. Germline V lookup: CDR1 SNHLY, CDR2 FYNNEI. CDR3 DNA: TGTGCCAGCAGTGATTCTGGGCCCCTCATGAACACTGAAGCTTTCTTT. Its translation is CASSDSGPLMNTEAFF. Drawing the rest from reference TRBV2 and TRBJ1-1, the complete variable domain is EPEVTQTPSHQVTQMGQEVILRCVPISNHLYFYWYRQILGQKVEFLVSFYNNEISEKSEIFDDQFSVERPDGSNFTLKIRSTKLEDSAMYFCASSDSGPLMNTEAFFGQGTRLTVV.

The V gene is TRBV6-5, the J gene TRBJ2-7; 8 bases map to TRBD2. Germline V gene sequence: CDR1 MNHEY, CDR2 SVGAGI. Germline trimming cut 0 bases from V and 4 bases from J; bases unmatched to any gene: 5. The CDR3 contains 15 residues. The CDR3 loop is CASSYSFGGAYEQYF. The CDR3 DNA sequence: TGTGCCAGCAGTTACTCCTTCGGGGGGGCGTACGAGCAGTACTTC.

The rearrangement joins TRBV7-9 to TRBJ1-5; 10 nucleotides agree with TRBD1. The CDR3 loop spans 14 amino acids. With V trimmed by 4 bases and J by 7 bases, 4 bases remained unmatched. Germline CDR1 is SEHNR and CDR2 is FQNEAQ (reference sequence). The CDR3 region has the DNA TGTGCCAGCAGCTCTGACAGGGGGCTGCAGCCCCAGCATTTT. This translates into CASSSDRGLQPQHF. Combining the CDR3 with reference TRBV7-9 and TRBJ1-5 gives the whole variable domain DTGVSQNPRHKITKRGQNVTFRCDPISEHNRLYWYRQTLGQGPEFLTYFQNEAQLEKSRLLSDRFSAERPKGSFSTLEIQRTEQGDSAMYLCASSSDRGLQPQHFGDGTRLSIL.

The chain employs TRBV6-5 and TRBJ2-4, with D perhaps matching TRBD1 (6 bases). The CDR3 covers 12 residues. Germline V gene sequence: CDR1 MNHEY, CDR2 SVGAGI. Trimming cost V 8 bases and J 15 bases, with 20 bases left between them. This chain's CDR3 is CASPRDTFLGYF. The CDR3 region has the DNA TGTGCCAGCCCCCGGGACACTTTTCTAGGGTACTTC.

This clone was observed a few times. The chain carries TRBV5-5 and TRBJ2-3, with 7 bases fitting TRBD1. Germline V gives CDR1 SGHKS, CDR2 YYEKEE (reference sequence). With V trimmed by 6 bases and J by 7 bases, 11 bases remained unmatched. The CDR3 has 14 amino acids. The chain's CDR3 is CASTPDRASNTQYF. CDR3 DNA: TGTGCCAGCACCCCAGACAGGGCATCGAATACGCAGTATTTT.

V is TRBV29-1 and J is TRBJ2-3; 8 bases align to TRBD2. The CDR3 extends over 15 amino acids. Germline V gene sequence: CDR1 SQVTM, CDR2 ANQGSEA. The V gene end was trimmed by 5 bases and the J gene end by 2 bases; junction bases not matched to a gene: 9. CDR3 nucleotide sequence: TGCAGCGTTCCCAAACCGGGGGGGCCCACAGATACGCAGTATTTT. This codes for CSVPKPGGPTDTQYF.

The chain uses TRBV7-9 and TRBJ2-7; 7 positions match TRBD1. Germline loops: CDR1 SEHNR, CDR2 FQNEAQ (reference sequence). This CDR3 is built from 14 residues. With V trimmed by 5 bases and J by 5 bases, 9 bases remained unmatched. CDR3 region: CASSVFPDRDEQYF. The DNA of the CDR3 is TGTGCCAGCAGCGTCTTCCCCGACAGGGACGAGCAGTACTTC. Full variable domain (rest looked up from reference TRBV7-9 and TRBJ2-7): DTGVSQNPRHKITKRGQNVTFRCDPISEHNRLYWYRQTLGQGPEFLTYFQNEAQLEKSRLLSDRFSAERPKGSFSTLEIQRTEQGDSAMYLCASSVFPDRDEQYFGPGTRLTVT.

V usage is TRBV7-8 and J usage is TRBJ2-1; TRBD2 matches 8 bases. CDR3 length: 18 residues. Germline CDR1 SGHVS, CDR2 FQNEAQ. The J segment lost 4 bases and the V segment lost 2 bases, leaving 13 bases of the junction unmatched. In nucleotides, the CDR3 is TGTGCCAGCAGCTTAACGGGGAGACTAGCGAGGACATACAATGAGCAGTTCTTC. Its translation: CASSLTGRLARTYNEQFF.

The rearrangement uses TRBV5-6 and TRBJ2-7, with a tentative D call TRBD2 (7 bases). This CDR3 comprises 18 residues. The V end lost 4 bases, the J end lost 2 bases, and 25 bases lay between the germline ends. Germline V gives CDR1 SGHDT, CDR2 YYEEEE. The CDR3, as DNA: TGTGCCAGCAGCCCCCCTCGGGGGCGGGGGCCCTTCACCTACGAGCAGTACTTC. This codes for CASSPPRGRGPFTYEQYF. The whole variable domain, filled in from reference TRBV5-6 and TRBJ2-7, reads DAGVTQSPTHLIKTRGQQVTLRCSPKSGHDTVSWYQQALGQGPQFIFQYYEEEERQRGNFPDRFSGHQFPNYSSELNVNALLLGDSALYLCASSPPRGRGPFTYEQYFGPGTRLTVT.

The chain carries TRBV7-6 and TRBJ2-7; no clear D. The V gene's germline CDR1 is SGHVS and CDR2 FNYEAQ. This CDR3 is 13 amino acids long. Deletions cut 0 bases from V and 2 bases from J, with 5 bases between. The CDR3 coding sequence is TGTGCCAGCAGCTTAGCGGAAACCTACGAGCAGTACTTC. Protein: CASSLAETYEQYF.

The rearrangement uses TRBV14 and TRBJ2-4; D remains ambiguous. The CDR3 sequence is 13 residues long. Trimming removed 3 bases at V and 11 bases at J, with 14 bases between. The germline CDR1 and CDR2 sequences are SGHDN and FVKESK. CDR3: CASSHLPGHLQYF. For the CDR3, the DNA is TGTGCCAGCAGCCACCTACCCGGCCATCTTCAGTACTTC.

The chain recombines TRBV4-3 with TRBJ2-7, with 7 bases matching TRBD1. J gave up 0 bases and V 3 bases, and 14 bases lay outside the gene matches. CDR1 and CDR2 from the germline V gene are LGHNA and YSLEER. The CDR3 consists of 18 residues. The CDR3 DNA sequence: TGCGCCAGCAGCCAGGTCCCTTTCCCGGGACAGTCCTCCTACGAGCAGTACTTC. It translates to CASSQVPFPGQSSYEQYF.

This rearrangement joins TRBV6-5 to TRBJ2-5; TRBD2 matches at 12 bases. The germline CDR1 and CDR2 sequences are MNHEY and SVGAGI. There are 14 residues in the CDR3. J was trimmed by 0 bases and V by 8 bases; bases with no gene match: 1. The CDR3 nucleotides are TGTGCCAGCGGGACTAGCGGGTACCAAGAGACCCAGTACTTC. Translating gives CASGTSGYQETQYF.

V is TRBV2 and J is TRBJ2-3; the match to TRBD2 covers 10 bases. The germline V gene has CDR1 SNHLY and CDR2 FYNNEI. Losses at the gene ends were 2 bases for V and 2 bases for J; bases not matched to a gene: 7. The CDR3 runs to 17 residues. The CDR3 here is CASSEWLAGVNTDTQYF. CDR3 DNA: TGTGCCAGCAGTGAATGGCTAGCGGGGGTTAACACAGATACGCAGTATTTT.